The rows below give T cell receptor beta chains drawn from one sample of a study of high-grade serous ovarian cancer treatment subgroups. TCRdb's copy holds only in-frame clones and misses some; the assay was immunoSEQ multiplex PCR. The sample includes 4,800 or so clones, around 70% seen only once; the top ten take 9.3%. Sequenced: tumor tissue. The receptors were sampled from a human donor with high-grade serous ovarian cancer. Both conserved end residues are part of each CDR3. D genes are given only for firm matches. For some rows the clone size is stated as once, few or many, or as a class when expanded; others skip it.

CDR3 DNA,CDR3 protein,clone size,D gene,J gene,V gene
TGTGCCAGCAGCTTTGGGAGGGATGAGACCCAGTACTTC,CASSFGRDETQYF,few,TRBD2,TRBJ2-5,TRBV11-3
TGTGCCAGCAGTTTTAGGGGGCGCTTTGCTGAAGCTTTCTTT,CASSFRGRFAEAFF,.,TRBD1,TRBJ1-1,TRBV28
.,CASRSVGIGAGIINTEAFF,.,.,TRBJ1-1,TRBV21-1
TGTGCCAGCAGCCCGTGGTCCAACACTGAAGCTTTCTTT,CASSPWSNTEAFF,.,.,TRBJ1-1,TRBV11-2
TGCAGCGTGGGGGACGGAGGTAGCAATCAGCCCCAGCATTTT,CSVGDGGSNQPQHF,few,.,TRBJ1-5,TRBV29-1
TGTGCCAGCAGTGATTCGGTATACTATGGCTACACCTTC,CASSDSVYYGYTF,.,.,TRBJ1-2,TRBV25-1
TGTGCCAGCAGCTTAGACTCACGGGGGGCCGCGTGGGATACGCAGTATTTT,CASSLDSRGAAWDTQYF,.,.,TRBJ2-3,TRBV11-3
TGTGCCTGGAGTATCTTGGACTCGACCGAGCAGTTCTTC,CAWSILDSTEQFF,.,.,TRBJ2-1,TRBV30
TGCGCCAGCAGCCAAGGGAGGGCCCTCAATCAGCCCCAGCATTTT,CASSQGRALNQPQHF,.,.,TRBJ1-5,TRBV4-1
TGCGCCAGCAGTGAGTCGGGGGTTAGCTCCTACAATGAGCAGTTCTTC,CASSESGVSSYNEQFF,few,.,TRBJ2-1,TRBV10-1
TGTGCCAGCAGCGTTAGCGGGAGGCAGGTCAATGAGCAGTTCTTC,CASSVSGRQVNEQFF,.,TRBD2,TRBJ2-1,TRBV9
TGTGCCAGCAGTTGGGACAGGAATCAGCCCCAGCATTTT,CASSWDRNQPQHF,.,TRBD1,TRBJ1-5,TRBV2
TGCGCCAGCAGCTTGGACAGGGGGAACTATGGCTACACCTTC,CASSLDRGNYGYTF,.,TRBD1,TRBJ1-2,TRBV5-1
TGTGCCAGCAGTTTTTGGGGGAGTCCGGGACAGCAAGGAAAACTGTTTTTT,CASSFWGSPGQQGKLFF,.,TRBD1,TRBJ1-4,TRBV28
TGCGCCAGCAGCCAAGTCGGGAATTCACCCCTCCACTTT,CASSQVGNSPLHF,.,.,TRBJ1-6,TRBV4-3
TGCAGTGCTAGGGGTAGTTCGCAGCAGTTCTTC,CSARGSSQQFF,.,.,TRBJ2-1,TRBV20-1
TGTGCCAGCAGCTTAATCAGGGGGGCCACTGAAGCTTTCTTT,CASSLIRGATEAFF,.,TRBD1,TRBJ1-1,TRBV13
TGTGCCATCAAGGCTAGCGGGAGTGGAAGGGACGAGCAGTACTTC,CAIKASGSGRDEQYF,few,TRBD2,TRBJ2-7,TRBV10-3
TGTGCCAGCAGCTTGCCAGCGGGAGCGGGGTACAATGAGCAGTTCTTC,CASSLPAGAGYNEQFF,.,TRBD2,TRBJ2-1,TRBV7-9
TGTGCCAGCAGCTCTCTTTTAACCGTCCACGAGCAGTACTTC,CASSSLLTVHEQYF,.,.,TRBJ2-7,TRBV6-5
TGTGCCATCAGTGAGTCGAGAGTGAACACTGAAGCTTTCTTT,CAISESRVNTEAFF,few,.,TRBJ1-1,TRBV10-3
TGTGCCAGCAGCCCTAGCCGGGACAGGTTCAACACTGAAGCTTTCTTT,CASSPSRDRFNTEAFF,.,TRBD1,TRBJ1-1,TRBV7-2
TGTGCCAGCAGCTCGGGACTAGCGGGGATTTACAATGAGCAGTTCTTC,CASSSGLAGIYNEQFF,.,TRBD2,TRBJ2-1,TRBV5-6
TGTGCCAGCAGTTCGTATCTGGCGGACTTACGGCTAGCTCCTCCGGAGACCCAGTACTTC,CASSSYLADLRLAPPETQYF,.,.,TRBJ2-5,TRBV27
TGCGCCAGCAGCTTGGGGGAAGGGCTGGGCTACACCTTC,CASSLGEGLGYTF,.,.,TRBJ1-2,TRBV5-1
TGTGCCAGTGTGGCAGGAAGAATTTCCCCCTTAGCCAAAAACATTCAGTACTTC,CASVAGRISPLAKNIQYF,.,.,TRBJ2-4,TRBV19
TGTGCCAGCACTCCGGGGAATGAGCAGTTCTTC,CASTPGNEQFF,.,.,TRBJ2-1,TRBV6-6
TGTGCCAGCAGCTTGGACTACTACAATGAGCAGTTCTTC,CASSLDYYNEQFF,.,.,TRBJ2-1,TRBV5-4
TGTGCCAGCAGCGTGGGGCCAGGGCTGAGCTCCTATAATTCACCCCTCCACTTT,CASSVGPGLSSYNSPLHF,.,.,TRBJ1-6,TRBV9
TGTGCCAGCAGTGATTATCTCCGGGCCTCCTTC,CASSDYLRASF,.,.,TRBJ1-2,TRBV6-1
TGTGCCAGCAGGACAGGGCACCAGCCCCAGCATTTT,CASRTGHQPQHF,few,TRBD1,TRBJ1-5,TRBV25-1
TGTGCCAGCAGCACCGAGGTCTCTGGAAACACCATATATTTT,CASSTEVSGNTIYF,once,.,TRBJ1-3,TRBV7-2
TGTGCCAGTAGTATAGCGGGGACAGGGGACTTCAATGAGCAGTTCTTC,CASSIAGTGDFNEQFF,.,TRBD1,TRBJ2-1,TRBV19
TGCGCCAGCAGCCAAGACAGGAACACTGAAGCTTTCTTT,CASSQDRNTEAFF,.,.,TRBJ1-1,TRBV4-1
TGCAGCGTGGTAACAGGGGTAGGGGCCAACGTCCTGACTTTC,CSVVTGVGANVLTF,.,TRBD1,TRBJ2-6,TRBV29-1
TGTGCCAGTAGTGATCGGGGGGACAGGGCCTATGGCTACACCTTC,CASSDRGDRAYGYTF,once,TRBD1,TRBJ1-2,TRBV19
TGTGCCAGCAGTCGGTACAATGAGCAGTTCTTC,CASSRYNEQFF,.,.,TRBJ2-1,TRBV5-4
TGTGCCAGCAGCCAAGAATTAGCGTACGCGTACAATGAGCAGTTCTTC,CASSQELAYAYNEQFF,.,.,TRBJ2-1,TRBV14
TGCGCCAGCAGCCTTCTGGACTATGGCTACACCTTC,CASSLLDYGYTF,.,.,TRBJ1-2,TRBV5-1
TGTGCCAGCAGTGACGTAAGGTGGTACACCTTC,CASSDVRWYTF,.,.,TRBJ1-2,TRBV28
TGCGCCAGCACCCTTGCCCTAACCGGGCCACTACCCTCCTACGAGCAGTACTTC,CASTLALTGPLPSYEQYF,few,.,TRBJ2-7,TRBV5-1
TGCGCCAGCAGCTTGGGGGCAGGGGGCTGGGACACTGAAGCTTTCTTT,CASSLGAGGWDTEAFF,few,TRBD1,TRBJ1-1,TRBV5-1
TGTGCCATCAGCCAGCCTAGCACAGATACGCAGTATTTT,CAISQPSTDTQYF,.,.,TRBJ2-3,TRBV10-3
TGTGCCAGCAGCCACGGGACTAGCGGGAGAATTGAGCAGTTCTTC,CASSHGTSGRIEQFF,.,TRBD2,TRBJ2-1,TRBV7-8
TGTGCCAGCAGCCCAGGACAGGGGGCTACGGCTTTCTTT,CASSPGQGATAFF,.,TRBD1,TRBJ1-1,TRBV7-9
TGTGCCAGCAGCCAAGATGCAGGGGGCGACACCGGGGAGCTGTTTTTT,CASSQDAGGDTGELFF,.,TRBD1,TRBJ2-2,TRBV4-2
TGCGCCAGCCGAGGATTCGGGGAGAACACTGAAGCTTTCTTT,CASRGFGENTEAFF,.,.,TRBJ1-1,TRBV10-2
TGTGCCAGCAGCTTAGACAGGGGGCCCACAGATACGCAGTATTTT,CASSLDRGPTDTQYF,.,TRBD1,TRBJ2-3,TRBV11-3
TGTGCCAGCAGCTTAGCCCCAGGGGGGGTATCCAATGAGCAGTTCTTC,CASSLAPGGVSNEQFF,.,.,TRBJ2-1,TRBV7-6
TGTGCCACCAGCACCGGGGACAGGGGGCTCGCAGATACGCAGTATTTT,CATSTGDRGLADTQYF,.,TRBD1,TRBJ2-3,TRBV15
TGCAGTGCTAGAGGGGGGAATGAGCAGTTCTTC,CSARGGNEQFF,.,.,TRBJ2-1,TRBV20-1
TGCGCCAGCAGCTCGACCGGGGGGGCGGACGGGGAACTGTTTTTT,CASSSTGGADGELFF,.,.,TRBJ1-4,TRBV5-1
TGTGCCAGCAGCTCAACCGGGACACACACCGGGGAGCTGTTTTTT,CASSSTGTHTGELFF,.,.,TRBJ2-2,TRBV7-6
TGTGCCAGCAGCTTAGATATCGCTTCCTACAATGAGCAGTTCTTC,CASSLDIASYNEQFF,.,.,TRBJ2-1,TRBV11-2
TGTGCCAGCAGCAAAAAAGGGGCGACTGGAAACACCATATATTTT,CASSKKGATGNTIYF,few,.,TRBJ1-3,TRBV21-1
TGTGCCAGCAGCTTCCGGGACAGACCGAACACTGAAGCTTTCTTT,CASSFRDRPNTEAFF,.,TRBD1,TRBJ1-1,TRBV7-9
TGTGCCATCAGTGACCAGCGGGGGCGTGGGACTGAAGCTTTCTTT,CAISDQRGRGTEAFF,.,.,TRBJ1-1,TRBV10-3
TGCGCCAGCAGCCCCTTAGGCGGAGCCTACGAGCAGTACTTC,CASSPLGGAYEQYF,.,.,TRBJ2-7,TRBV5-1
TGTGCCAGCAGCTTAGTGAGGGTGGGGAACACTGAAGCTTTCTTT,CASSLVRVGNTEAFF,.,.,TRBJ1-1,TRBV7-9